This is a list of T cell receptor beta chains from one sample in a study of CD8+CD57+ T cells in acquired aplastic anemia. TCRdb redid the calling of the reads with MiXCR, one entry per CDR3 protein. The data hold hundreds of thousands of distinct CDR3 sequences, with about a third observed a single time. The sample was sorted CD4+, CD8+, or CD8+CD57+ T cells (not recorded which) from PBMCs. The receptors come from a human donor with aplastic anemia. Both conserved end residues are part of each CDR3. Fields, in order: D gene, clone size, V gene, J gene, CDR3 protein, CDR3 DNA. The D gene is left open where the match is weak. Rows may omit the clone size; those that give it use once, few, many or a size class.

TRBD2	many	TRBV6-1	TRBJ2-7	CASSPGLAMYEQYF	TGTGCCAGCAGTCCGGGACTAGCGATGTACGAGCAGTACTTC
TRBD1	.	TRBV29-1	TRBJ1-1	CSVEVRSERQGLLYWEAFF	TGCAGCGTTGAGGTTCGGTCGGAGAGACAGGGTTTGTTGTATTGGGAAGCTTTCTTT
TRBD2	.	TRBV24-1	TRBJ2-1	CATSEPTSGTFF	TGTGCCACCAGTGAACCAACTAGCGGGACGTTCTTC
.	many	TRBV2	TRBJ2-3	CASRLSTDTQYF	TGTGCCAGCAGATTAAGCACAGATACGCAGTATTTT
.	many	TRBV19	TRBJ1-1	CASSKERNTEAFF	TGTGCCAGTAGCAAGGAAAGGAACACTGAAGCTTTCTTT
.	.	TRBV30	TRBJ2-5	CAWSEGGQTQYF	TGTGCCTGGAGTGAGGGGGGGCAGACCCAGTACTTC
TRBD1	.	TRBV19	TRBJ2-1	CASSYGTGMSNEQFF	TGTGCCAGTAGCTACGGGACAGGGATGAGCAATGAGCAGTTCTTC
.	few	TRBV7-4	TRBJ2-7	CASSLEALGSYEQYF	TGTGCCAGCAGCTTAGAGGCCCTAGGGTCCTACGAGCAGTACTTC
TRBD1	many	TRBV15	TRBJ1-6	CATSGLDRGADSPLHF	TGTGCCACCAGCGGACTGGACAGGGGGGCAGATTCACCCCTCCACTTT
TRBD1	.	TRBV15	TRBJ2-3	CATSLGQGVFSSTGTQYF	TGTGCCACCAGCCTCGGACAGGGGGTATTCTCTAGCACAGGTACGCAGTATTTT
.	.	TRBV29-1	TRBJ1-1	CSVGGDGNTEAFF	TGCAGCGTTGGGGGAGACGGGAACACTGAAGCTTTCTTT
TRBD2	.	TRBV5-1	TRBJ2-3	CASSFGLANPHDTQYF	TGCGCCAGCAGCTTTGGACTAGCGAATCCACATGATACGCAGTATTTT
.	few	TRBV20-1	TRBJ1-1	CSARVEAGSVAEAFF	TGCAGTGCTAGAGTCGAGGCCGGGTCAGTCGCTGAAGCTTTCTTT
.	.	TRBV5-4	TRBJ1-6	CASSFGGAGRNSPLHF	TGTGCCAGCAGCTTTGGGGGCGCGGGCCGGAATTCACCCCTCCACTTT
.	.	TRBV5-1	TRBJ2-7	CASSLEVHRGSYEQYF	TGCGCCAGCAGCTTGGAGGTTCACAGAGGCTCCTACGAGCAGTACTTC
.	.	TRBV20-1	TRBJ2-3	CSARDPGLNTDTQYF	TGCAGTGCTAGAGATCCTGGACTTAACACAGATACGCAGTATTTT
TRBD1	many	TRBV6-1	TRBJ1-2	CASSQGQGAGYTF	TGTGCCAGCAGTCAGGGACAGGGGGCTGGCTACACCTTC
TRBD2	many	TRBV7-9	TRBJ2-5	CASSLYGGETQYF	TGTGCCAGCAGCTTGTACGGGGGGGAGACCCAGTACTTC
.	.	TRBV20-1	TRBJ2-1	CSARDLFTSPEFF	TGCAGTGCTAGAGATCTCTTTACTAGCCCGGAGTTCTTC
.	many	TRBV9	TRBJ2-7	CASSVEPEPYEQYF	TGTGCCAGCAGCGTAGAACCAGAGCCCTACGAGCAGTACTTC
.	few	TRBV19	TRBJ1-1	CASSPPRGNTEAFF	TGTGCCAGTAGTCCCCCTAGGGGGAACACTGAAGCTTTCTTT
.	once	TRBV7-7	TRBJ1-5	CARGRVSNQPQHF	TGTGCTAGAGGACGGGTAAGCAATCAGCCCCAGCATTTT
.	few	TRBV14	TRBJ2-2	CASSQGLADRAGELFF	TGTGCCAGCAGCCAAGGGTTGGCGGACCGAGCCGGGGAGCTGTTTTTT
TRBD1	many	TRBV7-9	TRBJ1-2	CATMEGQEDFYTF	TGTGCCACGATGGAGGGACAGGAAGATTTCTACACCTTC
.	many	TRBV19	TRBJ1-1	CASSIYASMTEAFF	TGTGCCAGTAGTATTTATGCATCAATGACTGAAGCTTTCTTT
.	many	TRBV7-9	TRBJ1-3	CASSLEGNTIYF	TGTGCCAGCAGCTTAGAAGGAAACACCATATATTTT
TRBD1	.	TRBV5-4	TRBJ1-6	CASSLAGTGQSPLHF	TGTGCCAGCAGCTTGGCCGGGACAGGGCAATCACCCCTCCACTTT